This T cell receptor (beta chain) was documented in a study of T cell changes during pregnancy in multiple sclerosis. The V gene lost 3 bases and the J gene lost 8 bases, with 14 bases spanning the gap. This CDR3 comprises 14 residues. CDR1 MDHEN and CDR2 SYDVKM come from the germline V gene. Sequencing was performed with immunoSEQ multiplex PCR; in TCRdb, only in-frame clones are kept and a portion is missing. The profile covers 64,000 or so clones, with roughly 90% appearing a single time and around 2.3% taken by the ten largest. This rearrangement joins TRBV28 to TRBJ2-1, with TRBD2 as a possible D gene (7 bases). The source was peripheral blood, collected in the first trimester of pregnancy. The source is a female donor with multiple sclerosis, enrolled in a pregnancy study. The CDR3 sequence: CASSFMQGRDEQFF. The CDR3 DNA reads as TGTGCCAGCAGTTTTATGCAGGGGAGGGATGAGCAGTTCTTC.